Following are 28 T cell receptor beta chains from one sample sequenced in a study of metastatic and nonmetastatic thyroid tumors. MiXCR reprocessed the PCR reads for TCRdb. Of around 28,000 clones in the sample, 15% to 20% are singletons; the top ten hold approximately 4.8%. Patients had received no treatment of any kind before thyroid surgery. The source material was blood. The origin of the receptors is a female donor with papillary thyroid cancer or a benign thyroid nodule (not recorded which). Some clones in this sample may be carry-over from other donors' samples.

There are many counts of this clone. CDR3 residues: CASSETLAGVAGELFF. The CDR3 bases are TGCGCCAGCAGCGAAACACTAGCGGGAGTTGCGGGGGAGCTGTTTTTT. The chain uses TRBV5-1 and TRBJ2-2; TRBD2 agrees at 11 bases. V shed 4 bases, J shed 8 bases, and the junction held 10 bases outside the gene matches. The CDR3 runs to 16 residues. CDR1 is SGHRS and CDR2 is YFSETQ in the germline V gene.

This clone has a count of ten or more. The chain joins TRBV10-3 to TRBJ1-1; D call uncertain. The CDR3 length is 12 residues. Germline CDR1 and CDR2: ENHRY and SYGVKD. Trimming stripped 0 bases from V and 11 bases from J, with 10 bases between. In DNA, the CDR3 is TGTGCCATCAGTGAGTCTGAGAGTAACGCTTTCTTT. This translates into CAISESESNAFF.

By sample share, this clone is medium-sized (0.01 to 0.1%). The chain is built from TRBV6-1 and TRBJ2-7; possible D gene TRBD2, 7 bases. The germline V gene encodes CDR1 MNHNS and CDR2 SASEGT. This CDR3 is built from 15 residues. V gave up 2 bases and J gave up 3 bases, with 14 bases separating them. This chain's CDR3 is CASSESGGPYYEQYF. The CDR3 region has the DNA TGTGCCAGCAGTGAATCCGGGGGGCCCTACTACGAGCAGTACTTC.

The V gene is TRBV27, the J gene TRBJ2-7; 11 bases line up with TRBD2. This CDR3 contains 14 residues. Germline trimming cut 4 bases from V and 7 bases from J; bases unmatched to any gene: 6. From germline, CDR1 is MNHEY and CDR2 SMNVEV (reference sequence). The CDR3 spells CASSSYGLAGEQYF. The CDR3 DNA reads TGTGCCAGCAGTTCGTACGGACTAGCGGGTGAGCAGTACTTC.

This clone was seen a handful of times. This sequence joins TRBV5-4 and TRBJ2-3, with unresolved D. V was trimmed by 4 bases and J by 4 bases, leaving 16 bases between them. The germline V gene has CDR1 SGHNT and CDR2 YYREEE (reference sequence). The CDR3 has 15 residues. CDR3 nucleotide sequence: TGTGCCAGCAGCCCCGGCGGAAGGGTCGCAGATACGCAGTATTTT. The encoded protein is CASSPGGRVADTQYF.

The chain is built from TRBV5-1 and TRBJ2-7, with D perhaps given as TRBD1 or TRBD2 (5 bases each). Germline V lookup: CDR1 SGHRS, CDR2 YFSETQ. This CDR3 comprises 12 residues. The V gene lost 4 bases and the J gene lost 6 bases, with 11 bases spanning the gap. The CDR3: CASSPGPAEQYF. CDR3 DNA: TGCGCCAGCAGCCCGGGACCCGCCGAGCAGTACTTC. Supplemented by reference TRBV5-1 and TRBJ2-7, the full variable domain reads KAGVTQTPRYLIKTRGQQVTLSCSPISGHRSVSWYQQTPGQGLQFLFEYFSETQRNKGNFPGRFSGRQFSNSRSEMNVSTLELGDSALYLCASSPGPAEQYFGPGTRLTVT.

The sample holds many counts of this clone. The chain links TRBV5-1 to TRBJ2-5; 8 nucleotides align to TRBD1. The V segment lost 3 bases and the J segment 1 base; nucleotides outside the gene matches: 8. Germline values: CDR1 SGHRS, CDR2 YFSETQ. This CDR3 is 16 amino acids long. The CDR3 DNA is TGCGCCAGCAGCTCTCAGGGGGCTTCTACCCAAGAGACCCAGTACTTC. Its protein is CASSSQGASTQETQYF.

This clone is medium-sized within its sample. The gene calls are TRBV2 and TRBJ1-2, with 10 nucleotides matching TRBD1. CDR1 and CDR2 from the germline V gene are SNHLY and FYNNEI. This CDR3 contains 15 residues. Trimming took 7 bases from V and 1 from J; bases not matched to a gene: 6. CDR3 protein: CASKFGTGDNYGYTF. The CDR3 region has the DNA TGTGCCAGCAAGTTCGGGACAGGGGATAACTATGGCTACACCTTC.

This clone was seen ten or more times. The chain is built from TRBV5-1 and TRBJ2-1, with 8 bases aligning to TRBD1. The V gene's germline CDR1 is SGHRS and CDR2 YFSETQ. V shed 1 base, J shed 3 bases, and the junction held 6 bases outside the gene matches. The CDR3 consists of 16 residues. CDR3 DNA sequence: TGCGCCAGCAGCTTGACTGGGACAGGCTACTACAATGAGCAGTTCTTC. Translating gives CASSLTGTGYYNEQFF. Full variable domain (outside the CDR3, taken from reference TRBV5-1 and TRBJ2-1): KAGVTQTPRYLIKTRGQQVTLSCSPISGHRSVSWYQQTPGQGLQFLFEYFSETQRNKGNFPGRFSGRQFSNSRSEMNVSTLELGDSALYLCASSLTGTGYYNEQFFGPGTRLTVL.

The chain carries TRBV11-1 and TRBJ2-3, with no clear D. CDR1 and CDR2 from the germline V gene are SGHAT and FQDESV (reference sequence). This CDR3 has 16 amino acids. V was clipped by 1 base and J by 0 bases, with 11 bases between them. CDR3 residues: CASSLVGGTSTDTQYF. For the CDR3, the DNA is TGTGCCAGCAGCTTAGTTGGCGGAACTAGCACAGATACGCAGTATTTT.

In its sample, this clone was seen many times. This chain uses TRBV18 with TRBJ1-6; no clear D. CDR1 is KGHSH and CDR2 is LQKENI in the germline V gene. The CDR3 is 16 amino acids. V dropped 4 bases and J dropped 0 bases, with 10 bases sitting between them. DNA for the CDR3: TGTGCCAGCTCACTGGCTGTAAGCTCCTATAATTCACCCCTCCACTTT. It is translated as CASSLAVSSYNSPLHF.

This clone showed up many times. The CDR3 protein is CASSLEGQGYEKLFF. The CDR3 DNA sequence: TGTGCCAGCAGCCTGGAGGGACAGGGATACGAAAAACTGTTTTTT. V is TRBV5-6 and J is TRBJ1-4; 9 nucleotides align to TRBD1. J gave up 8 bases and V 4 bases, and 9 bases lay outside the gene matches. The CDR3 has 15 residues. Germline CDR1 SGHDT, CDR2 YYEEEE.

This clone came up a few times. A much larger clone lies one base from this, so it may be a read error. V and J are TRBV29-1 and TRBJ2-4, with 8 bases identical to TRBD2. The CDR3 runs 13 residues. J gave up 8 bases and V 6 bases, and 9 bases lay outside the gene matches. Germline V gives CDR1 SQVTM, CDR2 ANQGSEA. In DNA form, the CDR3 reads TGCAGCGTCCCCGGGAGGGGAGGGGACATTCAGTACTTC. Translating it yields CSVPGRGGDIQYF.

Ten or more counts support this clone. The V and J genes are TRBV11-2 and TRBJ1-1, with D perhaps TRBD1 (5 bases). CDR3 length: 16 residues. Trimming removed 4 bases from V and 4 bases from J, with 19 bases in between. The germline CDR1 and CDR2 sequences are SGHAT and FQNNGV. CDR3 nucleotides: TGTGCCAGCAGCTCCAGGGCGGGATTAGGGTCCACTGAAGCTTTCTTT. This gives the protein CASSSRAGLGSTEAFF.

The J gene is TRBJ2-1, the V gene TRBV6-1, with 11 positions matching TRBD2. This CDR3 spans 15 amino acids. The J segment lost 8 bases and the V segment lost 6 bases, leaving 9 bases of the junction unmatched. The germline V gene encodes CDR1 MNHNS and CDR2 SASEGT. In nucleotides, the CDR3 is TGTGCCAGCAGCGAGTCGGGACTAGCGGCGGATGAGCAGTTCTTC. Its translation: CASSESGLAADEQFF.

This clone was recorded a few times. The rearrangement links TRBV5-1 to TRBJ1-2; D gene uncertain. Germline V CDR1 and CDR2: SGHRS, YFSETQ. Trimming pared 3 bases from V and 7 bases from J, leaving 10 bases between. This CDR3 has 12 residues. The DNA for the CDR3 is TGCGCCAGCAGCTCGTCGAGGTCTGGCTACACCTTC. It specifies CASSSSRSGYTF. The variable domain in full, completed from reference TRBV5-1 and TRBJ1-2, reads KAGVTQTPRYLIKTRGQQVTLSCSPISGHRSVSWYQQTPGQGLQFLFEYFSETQRNKGNFPGRFSGRQFSNSRSEMNVSTLELGDSALYLCASSSSRSGYTFGSGTRLTVV.

This clone was observed a few times. A clone one base away is much larger, so this may be a read error. Other DNA sequences in this sample translate to the same CDR3. The chain is built from TRBV7-2 and TRBJ1-4, with 8 nucleotides matching TRBD1. This CDR3 region has 15 residues. Germline CDR1 reads SGHTA; CDR2 reads FQGNSA. J gave up 8 bases and V 5 bases, and 10 bases lay outside the gene matches. CDR3 region: CASSSTGGNNEKLFF. For the CDR3, the DNA is TGTGCCAGCAGCAGCACAGGGGGGAATAACGAAAAACTGTTTTTT.

Ten or more counts support this clone. This chain links TRBV9 with TRBJ2-2; 7 bases line up with TRBD1. The ends lost 5 bases at V and 3 bases at J; junction bases unmatched: 4. The germline V gene encodes CDR1 SGDLS and CDR2 YYNGEE. The CDR3 consists of 14 residues. The CDR3 region has the DNA TGTGCCAGCAGTACACAGGGGTACACCGGGGAGCTGTTTTTT. It yields the protein CASSTQGYTGELFF.

This clone was recorded many times. J is TRBJ1-4 and V is TRBV30; D remains unclear. The CDR3 runs 16 residues. CDR1 GTSNPN and CDR2 SVGIG come from the germline V gene (reference sequence). The V and J ends lost 1 base and 1 base respectively, with 13 bases between them. The CDR3 bases are TGTGCCTGGAGTGGGGAAGGGTTTGTAACTAATGAAAAACTGTTTTTT. This gives the protein CAWSGEGFVTNEKLFF.

This clone was detected many times. The chain uses TRBV6-4 and TRBJ2-1; the match to TRBD2 covers 7 bases. The CDR3 loop spans 20 amino acids. J was trimmed by 7 bases and V by 7 bases; bases with no gene match: 28. Germline V gives CDR1 MRHNA, CDR2 SNTAGT. CDR3 sequence: CASTLEGGSLASLRGNEQFF. The CDR3 DNA reads TGTGCCAGCACCCTCGAGGGCGGGAGCCTAGCGAGCCTACGAGGGAATGAGCAGTTCTTC.

This clone was seen at least ten times. The gene calls are TRBV12-3 or TRBV12-4 and TRBJ1-1, with TRBD1 identical over 9 bases. The CDR3 is 14 residues long. With V trimmed by 5 bases and J by 4 bases, 5 bases remained unmatched. The chain's CDR3 is CASSRGQGSTEAFF. DNA for the CDR3: TGTGCCAGCAGTCGGGGACAGGGAAGCACTGAAGCTTTCTTT.

In this sample, this clone turned up many times. The V call is TRBV28, the J call TRBJ1-6; maybe TRBD1 (5 bases). The CDR3 runs to 15 residues. The germline V gene encodes CDR1 MDHEN and CDR2 SYDVKM. V lost 5 bases to trimming and J lost 8 bases, with 16 bases between them. CDR3 DNA: TGTGCCAGCAGTCCACCGGGACGGGGGGATTCACCCCTCCACTTT. Translated, it gives CASSPPGRGDSPLHF.

By proportion, this clone is medium-sized. V and J are TRBV6-1 and TRBJ2-5; 13 positions agree with TRBD2. Trimming removed 7 bases from V and 2 bases from J; junction bases left unmatched: 7. The CDR3 is 16 amino acids. The V gene's germline CDR1 is MNHNS and CDR2 SASEGT. The CDR3: CASTSGLAGVQETQYF. CDR3 in DNA: TGTGCCAGCACCTCCGGACTAGCGGGGGTTCAAGAGACCCAGTACTTC.

The CDR3 nucleotides are TGCAGTGCTATCACCGGTAGTCCCGGCGGAATAGATACGCAGTATTTT. Its protein product is CSAITGSPGGIDTQYF. V and J are TRBV20-1 and TRBJ2-3; D not resolved. V shed 4 bases and J shed 5 bases, with 22 bases lying between them. This CDR3 is 16 amino acids long. Per the germline V gene, CDR1 is DFQATT and CDR2 is SNEGSKA (reference sequence).

This clone was seen at least ten times. The chain recombines TRBV24-1 with TRBJ1-2; 9 bases align to TRBD1. Germline assignment: CDR1 KGHDR and CDR2 SFDVKD. The V segment lost 0 bases and the J segment 9 bases; nucleotides outside the gene matches: 1. The CDR3 is 13 amino acids. The CDR3, as DNA: TGTGCCACCAGTGATTTGGGACAGGGGAGCTACACCTTC. It yields the protein CATSDLGQGSYTF.

This clone is medium-sized in the sample. This chain connects TRBV6-5 to TRBJ1-2; TRBD1 aligns across 9 bases. Germline assignment: CDR1 MNHEY and CDR2 SVGAGI. The CDR3 has 18 amino acids. V lost 4 bases and J lost 4; bases outside the gene matches: 16. The CDR3 loop reads CASSSTPGTGFGAYGYTF. The CDR3 bases are TGTGCCAGCAGTTCCACTCCCGGGACAGGGTTCGGGGCCTATGGCTACACCTTC.

This clone was seen a few times. The V gene is TRBV27, the J gene TRBJ1-5, with TRBD1 as a possible D gene (5 bases). Trimming cost V 3 bases and J 7 bases, with 19 bases left between them. CDR1 and CDR2 (germline): MNHEY, SMNVEV (reference sequence). This CDR3 has 16 residues. This chain's CDR3 is CASSFGGGDQIQPQHF. The CDR3 nucleotides read TGTGCCAGCAGTTTCGGCGGAGGGGATCAAATACAGCCCCAGCATTTT.

This clone was detected only a few times. This chain links TRBV27 with TRBJ2-2; a possible D gene is TRBD1 (5 bases). The length of the CDR3 is 12 residues. V was clipped by 4 bases and J by 6 bases, with 6 bases between them. CDR1 and CDR2 from the germline V gene are MNHEY and SMNVEV (reference sequence). In DNA form, the CDR3 reads TGTGCCAGCAGTTGGGGCTCCGGGGAGCTGTTTTTT. This gives the protein CASSWGSGELFF.